Listed below are T cell receptor beta chains from one sample, sequenced in a study of T cell clonotyping in hematopoietic cell transplantation. Sequenced by immunoSEQ multiplex PCR; TCRdb stores in-frame clones only, minus some. Among approximately 9,300 clones, less than 85% were seen once, and the ten largest hold 45% to 65%. This specimen consisted of PBMCs, obtained at the time of graft-versus-host disease after allogeneic stem cell transplant. These receptors all stem from a male patient aged 55 to 69 who had an allogeneic stem cell transplant from an unrelated donor, so the T cells may come from the graft donor. Some clones in this sample may be carry-over from other donors' samples. Both conserved end residues are part of each CDR3. The D gene is left open where the match is weak. Clone size is shown for a subset of rows, as once, few, many or a class of expanded clone.

NA,TRBV2,NA,13,TRBJ2-4,TGTGCCAGCAGTGGACTCCCCCGAAACATTCAGTACTTC,CASSGLPRNIQYF
NA,TRBV27,NA,15,TRBJ2-7,TGTGCCAGCAGTTTGAGATACGACCCACCCTACGAGCAGTACTTC,CASSLRYDPPYEQYF
NA,TRBV6-6,NA,11,TRBJ1-2,TGTGCCAGCACATCTAACTATGGCTACACCTTC,CASTSNYGYTF
once,TRBV25-1,NA,17,TRBJ2-7,TGTGCCAGTTTGGGGTCATCCGGGACGGAGTCATCCTACGAGCAGTACTTC,CASLGSSGTESSYEQYF
NA,TRBV7-2,NA,15,TRBJ2-5,TGTGCCAGCAGCCCCCATGGGGGGCGAGGAGAGACCCAGTACTTC,CASSPHGGRGETQYF
few,TRBV19,NA,13,TRBJ1-5,TGTGCCAGTAGTACGCCCAACAGCGAGCCCCAGCATTTT,CASSTPNSEPQHF
once,TRBV5-1,NA,17,TRBJ2-7,TGCGCCAGCAGCTTGGGCCAACCAGGGGCAATGACCTACGAGCAGTACTTC,CASSLGQPGAMTYEQYF
NA,TRBV5-5,NA,13,TRBJ1-5,TGTGCCAGCACCGCCGACCTCAATCAGCCCCAGCATTTT,CASTADLNQPQHF
few,TRBV7-3,NA,16,TRBJ1-3,TGTGCCAGCAGCTTAACAGGGGGGAACTCTGGAAACACCATATATTTT,CASSLTGGNSGNTIYF
NA,TRBV7-2,TRBD1,14,TRBJ2-1,TGTGCCAGCAGCTTATCTTACAGGGGCAATGAGCAGTTCTTC,CASSLSYRGNEQFF
NA,TRBV19,NA,16,TRBJ2-1,TGTGCCAGTAAAAAGGCGGGGATACATCAAAACAATGAGCAGTTCTTC,CASKKAGIHQNNEQFF
NA,TRBV9,TRBD1,16,TRBJ2-3,TGTGCCAGCAGCGTGTCCTGGGACAGCTTAACAGATACGCAGTATTTT,CASSVSWDSLTDTQYF
once,TRBV6-5,NA,14,TRBJ2-7,TGTGCCAGCGGGCCTGGGGGCGGTGCCTACGAGCAGTACTTC,CASGPGGGAYEQYF
NA,TRBV18,NA,13,TRBJ1-6,TGTGCCAGCTCACCAACGGTACCGGTAACCCTCCACTTT,CASSPTVPVTLHF
NA,TRBV5-6,NA,13,TRBJ2-3,TGTGCCAGCAGCTTGTGGGGCACAGATACGCAGTATTTT,CASSLWGTDTQYF
NA,TRBV25-1,TRBD1,15,TRBJ2-5,TGTGCCAGCAGTGAAGGAAACCACAGGGGAGAGACCCAGTACTTC,CASSEGNHRGETQYF
NA,TRBV6-5,NA,12,TRBJ2-2,TGTGCCAGCAGGGGGAACACCGGGGAGCTGTTTTTT,CASRGNTGELFF
NA,TRBV10-3,NA,15,TRBJ1-3,TGTGCCATCAGTGGAAGGGATCTCTCTGGAAACACCATATATTTT,CAISGRDLSGNTIYF
NA,TRBV14,NA,13,TRBJ1-6,TGTGCCAGCAGCCAAACAGGGAATTCACCCCTCCACTTT,CASSQTGNSPLHF
NA,TRBV27,TRBD1,15,TRBJ1-2,TGTGCCAGCAGTTTATTCGCAGGGGGCGCAGGTGGCTACACCTTC,CASSLFAGGAGGYTF
NA,TRBV5-1,NA,15,TRBJ2-1,TGCGCCAGCAGCTTGGAGGGGGAACCCTACAATGAGCAGTTCTTC,CASSLEGEPYNEQFF
few,TRBV4-3,TRBD2,15,TRBJ2-7,TGCGCCAGCAGCCAAGATACTAGCGGGGGCTACGAGCAGTACTTC,CASSQDTSGGYEQYF
NA,TRBV9,NA,15,TRBJ2-5,TGTGCCAGCAGCGTAGAGGAGGGTCGGGCGGAGACCCAGTACTTC,CASSVEEGRAETQYF
NA,TRBV29-1,TRBD1,13,TRBJ1-1,TGCAGCGTTATCGGACAGGGGAGTACTGAAGCTTTCTTT,CSVIGQGSTEAFF
NA,TRBV9,NA,15,TRBJ2-2,TGTGCCAGCAGCGTGTATGGGAAGAACACCGGGGAGCTGTTTTTT,CASSVYGKNTGELFF
NA,TRBV7-9,TRBD2,18,TRBJ2-3,TGTGCCAGCAGCTCCCCCCTAGCGGGGGTTAACGGGAGGGGTACGCAGTATTTT,CASSSPLAGVNGRGTQYF
NA,TRBV27,NA,14,TRBJ1-6,TGTGCCAGCAGTCCCCTTGGGGCCAACTCACCCCTCCACTTT,CASSPLGANSPLHF
NA,TRBV7-2,NA,14,TRBJ2-7,TGTGCCAGCAGCTTCAAGGGGCGGGTTGACGAGCAGTACTTC,CASSFKGRVDEQYF
NA,TRBV9,TRBD1,15,TRBJ1-2,TGTGCCAGCAGCTTCGGACAGGGAGGATCCTATGGCTACACCTTC,CASSFGQGGSYGYTF
NA,TRBV27,NA,15,TRBJ2-2,TGTGCCAGCAGTCGATCTAGCGCGAACACCGGGGAGCTGTTTTTT,CASSRSSANTGELFF
NA,TRBV18,TRBD2,16,TRBJ2-5,TGTGCCAGCTCACCGAGTTTGGCGGGGGAGAAAGAGACCCAGTACTTC,CASSPSLAGEKETQYF
NA,TRBV7-2,NA,15,TRBJ1-2,TGTGCCAGCAGCTTGGAAGGGCAGGCCTTCTATGGCTACACCTTC,CASSLEGQAFYGYTF
NA,TRBV29-1,NA,13,TRBJ1-2,TGCAGCGTTGAAGGGCCCAGCGGCTATGGCTACACCTTC,CSVEGPSGYGYTF
NA,TRBV5-1,TRBD1,15,TRBJ1-6,TGCGCCAGCAGCGTCGAGGGGGCAGGTAATTCACCCCTCCACTTT,CASSVEGAGNSPLHF
NA,TRBV18,NA,13,TRBJ1-1,TGTGCCAGCTCACCGCGAGGGAACACTGAAGCTTTCTTT,CASSPRGNTEAFF
NA,TRBV2,TRBD1,13,TRBJ1-2,TGTGCCAGCAGCTCGGGACAGGGGGTTGGCTACACCTTC,CASSSGQGVGYTF